This T cell receptor beta chain was profiled in a study of T-cell memory formation after mild COVID-19 (dated by TCRdb to about 2021). In terms of the full investigation: TCR sequence clusters from the two donors were found to be largely donor specific. Two young, previously healthy adult volunteers made up the cohort, one male and one female. In a couple of donors, T-cell clones that expanded and contracted after mild COVID-19 were tracked by sequencing TCRalpha and TCRbeta repertoires over time. Findings and caveats that apply to the study as a whole: The detection of some responding clones in pre-infection memory suggests that pre-existing cross-reactive memory T cells joined the SARS-CoV-2 response. Whether the second-wave clones peaking on day 37 were SARS-CoV-2 specific was not confirmed. From day 15 to 85, contracting clones showed balanced CD4/CD8 phenotypes, whereas a second wave of clones that expanded from day 15 to 37 leaned towards CD4+. Only a couple of mild cases were covered in the study, and larger cohorts including severe cases with pre-infection samples were considered necessary. Contracting CD4+ clones turned up mainly in the CM and EM memory subsets, whereas EMRA was where CD8+ clones were enriched.

V is clipped by 6 bases and J by 0 bases, and the sequence between their germline boundaries is 7 bases long. As encoded in the germline V gene (reference sequence), CDR1 is MNHEY while CDR2 is SMNVEV. From the cysteine through the phenylalanine, the CDR3 covers 13 amino acids. Only the CDR3 region is kept as DNA, spanning 39 bases read in frame from base 1. Sequencing relied on an Illumina NovaSeq 6000. TCRalpha and TCRbeta cDNA libraries were built by 5'RACE with constant-segment primers, adding sample barcodes and unique molecular identifiers. RNA was extracted from every sample with Trizol reagent. Library amplification was performed in two PCR steps, and a second sample barcode and Illumina TruSeq adapters were introduced in the second step. Sequencing of libraries was performed on an Illumina NovaSeq with 2 x 150 bp paired-end reads. The paper's processing steps were these. Demultiplexing of reads and collapsing into UMI-guided consensus sequences were performed with migec v1.2.7. Using mixcr v2.1.11, UMI consensuses were aligned to TRA and TRB V and J templates and then assembled into clonotypes. Expanded or contracted clonotypes were those called significant by both edgeR and NoisET, with noise models trained on biological replicates. For edgeR calls, the cutoffs were a false discovery rate-adjusted p below 0.01 and a log2 fold-change threshold of 1. As an exploratory analysis of dynamics, PCA with hierarchical clustering was applied to max-normalized trajectories of the 1000 most abundant clonotypes. Separately sequenced CD4+ and CD8+ repertoires were used to assign a CD4 or CD8 phenotype to each responding clone. TCRdb took the public reads, trimmed them with fastp at Q25, ran MiXCR for clone calling and kept in-frame beta chains. Rows are combined by CDR3 protein, so each entry shows the most common genes and DNA. The V and J calls reflect TCRdb's pipeline rather than the authors' work. Here the sample has around 65,000 distinct CDR3 sequences; 9.3% occur a single time. Together, the top ten hold approximately 1.1% of the sample.

PBMCs were isolated by Ficoll-Paque density gradient centrifugation. To note about this clonotype: Its antigen specificity is not known. Per-base qualities were not stored, and no clone one base away is much larger.

The source is a man younger than 35 who had mild COVID-19 (a few samples of this study predate the infection). The sample titles of this study are shuffled in the database, so cell type and time point are left out; the donor was told from shared clones. Sample: PBMCs or a T cell subset sorted from them (not recorded which). The rearranged segments are TRBV27 and TRBJ2-3; the D gene assignment is ambiguous. The nucleotide sequence is given as TGTGCCAGCAGGATATTTAGCACAGATACGCAGTATTTT. Translated, it reads CASRIFSTDTQYF.